This TCR beta chain was captured by sequencing in a study of blood T cell repertoires in COVID-19. Study-wide background: COVID-19 samples from acute and convalescent phases originated in the United States, Italy and Spain. The cDNA or gDNA used as material had been derived from T cells, B-cell-depleted T cells, or PBMCs.

Recruits, aged roughly 18 to 95 years, lived in around 24 US areas. Assay: immunoSEQ multiplex PCR; the TCRdb copy retains only in-frame clones and omits some. The data show about 250,000 clones, 86% seen once. There are 16 residues in the CDR3. In germline, CDR1 is SGHTA, CDR2 FQGNSA. After removal of 5 bases from V and 7 bases from J, the junction contained 11 bases not matched to a gene. The source of this sequence is a man between 40 and 49 years old who had recovered from COVID-19. The source material was PBMCs or T cells enriched from blood (not recorded which). The gene calls are TRBV7-2 and TRBJ2-1, with 10 bases lining up with TRBD2. This chain's CDR3 is CASSPRGAGGPNEQFF. The CDR3 nucleotides read TGTGCCAGCAGCCCAAGGGGAGCGGGGGGGCCGAATGAGCAGTTCTTC.